Listed below are T cell receptor beta chains from one sample, sequenced in a study of shared clonotypes between healthy human individuals. The table came from immunoSEQ multiplex PCR; TCRdb's copy has only in-frame clones and leaves some out. Of about 710,000 clones in the sample, around 77% are singletons; the top ten hold about 1.8%. Sequenced material: memory CD4+ T cells sorted from blood. The source is a woman under 40 in good health. Both conserved end residues are part of each CDR3. A D gene is named only where the DNA matches it firmly. Only some rows state a clone size, as once, few, many or a class for expanded clones.

v_call: TRBV11-2
d_call: NA
j_call: TRBJ2-7
clone_size: many
cdr3_aa: CASSPLTVSSYEQYF
cdr3_nt: TGTGCCAGCAGCCCCCTGACCGTTAGCTCCTACGAGCAGTACTTC

v_call: TRBV4-1
d_call: NA
j_call: TRBJ1-5
clone_size: NA
cdr3_aa: CASSQAGAQPQHF
cdr3_nt: TGCGCCAGCAGCCAAGCCGGGGCTCAGCCCCAGCATTTT

v_call: TRBV30
d_call: NA
j_call: TRBJ2-2
clone_size: once
cdr3_aa: CAWTLGGTRNTGELFF
cdr3_nt: TGTGCCTGGACTTTGGGCGGGACGAGGAACACCGGGGAGCTGTTTTTT

v_call: TRBV5-4
d_call: NA
j_call: TRBJ2-2
clone_size: few
cdr3_aa: CASSFAGGDTGELFF
cdr3_nt: TGTGCCAGCAGCTTCGCCGGGGGAGACACCGGGGAGCTGTTTTTT

v_call: TRBV29-1
d_call: TRBD2
j_call: TRBJ2-3
clone_size: few
cdr3_aa: CSVVGRESGTDTQYF
cdr3_nt: TGCAGCGTTGTGGGGCGGGAGTCCGGCACAGATACGCAGTATTTT

v_call: TRBV30
d_call: TRBD2
j_call: TRBJ2-2
clone_size: NA
cdr3_aa: CAWSTWTRKDPGELFF
cdr3_nt: TGTGCCTGGAGTACCTGGACTAGGAAGGACCCCGGGGAGCTGTTTTTT

v_call: TRBV5-4
d_call: NA
j_call: TRBJ2-2
clone_size: NA
cdr3_aa: CASSFQGLSTGELFF
cdr3_nt: TGTGCCAGCAGCTTTCAGGGTCTCTCCACCGGGGAGCTGTTTTTT

v_call: TRBV5-1
d_call: NA
j_call: TRBJ2-5
clone_size: NA
cdr3_aa: CASGPVLGAVGETQYF
cdr3_nt: TGCGCCAGCGGACCGGTATTGGGGGCAGTGGGGGAGACCCAGTACTTC

v_call: TRBV11-2
d_call: NA
j_call: TRBJ1-1
clone_size: NA
cdr3_aa: CASSLDLRQTEAFF
cdr3_nt: TGTGCCAGCAGCTTAGATCTCCGCCAGACTGAAGCTTTCTTT

v_call: TRBV15
d_call: NA
j_call: TRBJ2-7
clone_size: NA
cdr3_aa: CATSRDPSGGPFHEQYF
cdr3_nt: TGTGCCACCAGCAGAGATCCGTCCGGAGGTCCGTTTCACGAGCAGTACTTC

v_call: TRBV10-1
d_call: TRBD1
j_call: TRBJ2-1
clone_size: NA
cdr3_aa: CASSVRQGGIDEQFF
cdr3_nt: TGCGCCAGCAGTGTAAGACAGGGGGGGATCGATGAGCAGTTCTTC

v_call: TRBV4-1
d_call: NA
j_call: TRBJ2-5
clone_size: NA
cdr3_aa: CASSPLIRADSQETQYF
cdr3_nt: TGCGCCAGCAGCCCCCTTATTCGAGCGGATAGCCAAGAGACCCAGTACTTC

v_call: TRBV30
d_call: NA
j_call: TRBJ2-7
clone_size: NA
cdr3_aa: CASGYVGEQYF
cdr3_nt: TGTGCCTCTGGTTACGTCGGCGAGCAGTACTTC

v_call: TRBV5-6
d_call: TRBD1
j_call: TRBJ2-7
clone_size: NA
cdr3_aa: CASSGSTGAYEQYF
cdr3_nt: TGTGCCAGCAGCGGTTCGACAGGGGCCTACGAGCAGTACTTC

v_call: TRBV5-1
d_call: NA
j_call: TRBJ1-2
clone_size: NA
cdr3_aa: CASSLVQSDFNYGYTF
cdr3_nt: TGCGCCAGCAGCTTGGTTCAGTCTGATTTTAACTATGGCTACACCTTC

v_call: TRBV28
d_call: TRBD2
j_call: TRBJ2-3
clone_size: NA
cdr3_aa: CASSLPTSGRFADTQYF
cdr3_nt: TGTGCCAGCAGTTTACCAACTAGCGGGAGGTTCGCAGATACGCAGTATTTT